Listed here are 19 T cell receptor beta chains from one sample, sequenced in a study of T cell changes during pregnancy in multiple sclerosis. Assay used: immunoSEQ multiplex PCR; TCRdb lists only in-frame clones, some missing. The repertoire consists of tens of thousands of clones, with 94% occurring once and the leading ten covering 2.5%. This specimen consisted of peripheral blood, obtained in the third trimester of pregnancy. The receptor set was obtained from a female donor with multiple sclerosis, enrolled in a pregnancy study.

In this sample, this clone turned up once. The rearrangement uses TRBV9 and TRBJ1-4, with D perhaps matching TRBD1 (6 bases). V was clipped by 1 base and J by 7 bases, with 11 bases between them. The CDR3 extends over 14 amino acids. Germline assignment: CDR1 SGDLS and CDR2 YYNGEE. The CDR3 bases are TGTGCCAGCAGCGTAACAGGGAGGGGTGAAAAACTGTTTTTT. Amino acid sequence: CASSVTGRGEKLFF. The full variable domain, completed using reference TRBV9 and TRBJ1-4, is DSGVTQTPKHLITATGQRVTLRCSPRSGDLSVYWYQQSLDQGLQFLIQYYNGEERAKGNILERFSAQQFPDLHSELNLSSLELGDSALYFCASSVTGRGEKLFFGSGTQLSVL.

This chain connects TRBV13 to TRBJ2-7, with D perhaps matching TRBD1 (6 bases). The CDR3 covers 13 residues. The germline V gene encodes CDR1 PRHDT and CDR2 FYEKMQ (reference sequence). V was pared by 6 bases and J by 2 bases, with 11 bases between. The CDR3 protein is CASSQGSAYEQYF. As DNA, the CDR3 is TGTGCCAGCAGTCAGGGGTCAGCCTACGAGCAGTACTTC. The entire variable domain, with the rest obtained from reference TRBV13 and TRBJ2-7, is as follows: AAGVIQSPRHLIKEKRETATLKCYPIPRHDTVYWYQQGPGQDPQFLISFYEKMQSDKGSIPDRFSAQQFSDYHSELNMSSLELGDSALYFCASSQGSAYEQYFGPGTRLTVT.

J is TRBJ2-1 and V is TRBV19, with D tentatively TRBD2 (6 bases). Trimming stripped 5 bases from V and 8 bases from J, with 7 bases between. CDR3 length: 11 amino acids. Per germline, CDR1 LNHDA and CDR2 SQIVND (reference sequence). Here the CDR3 DNA reads TGTGCCAGTAGTGGGGACTATGAGCAGTTCTTC. Translation gives CASSGDYEQFF.

The chain uses TRBV7-2 and TRBJ1-1, with D perhaps TRBD1 (6 bases). CDR1 and CDR2 (germline): SGHTA, FQGNSA. V lost 1 base, J lost 6 bases, and 9 bases lay in between. The CDR3 loop spans 13 amino acids. The CDR3 DNA sequence: TGTGCCAGCAGCTTAGGGCCAGGGGCTGAAGCTTTCTTT. Translation: CASSLGPGAEAFF. Full variable domain (missing parts from reference TRBV7-2 and TRBJ1-1): GAGVSQSPSNKVTEKGKDVELRCDPISGHTALYWYRQSLGQGLEFLIYFQGNSAPDKSGLPSDRFSAERTGGSVSTLTIQRTQQEDSAVYLCASSLGPGAEAFFGQGTRLTVV.

The gene calls are TRBV6-1 and TRBJ1-1, with D hard to call. The V and J ends lost 6 bases and 6 bases respectively, with 11 bases between them. The germline gives CDR1 MNHNS, CDR2 SASEGT. The CDR3 sequence is 12 residues long. CDR3 amino acids: CASSYDAAEAFF. CDR3 nucleotides: TGTGCCAGCAGCTATGACGCGGCTGAAGCTTTCTTT.

Comment on this clone: Its ends do not fully match the called genes, so a read error is possible. The V call is TRBV7-7, the J call TRBJ2-5; 7 positions match TRBD2. This CDR3 is 13 amino acids long. The germline V gene encodes CDR1 SSHAT and CDR2 FNYEAQ (reference sequence). The CDR3 nucleotides read TGTGCTAGCAGCGCGGGACTACAAGAGACCCAGTACTTC. It is translated as CASSAGLQETQYF.

V and J are TRBV19 and TRBJ2-5, with 10 bases aligning to TRBD2. Germline CDR1 is LNHDA and CDR2 is SQIVND (reference sequence). The CDR3 is made up of 18 amino acids. V dropped 4 bases and J dropped 0; count of bases not matched to a gene: 11. For the CDR3, the DNA is TGTGCCAGTAGTACGCAACAGAATAGCGGGGGGTACCAAGAGACCCAGTACTTC. It translates to CASSTQQNSGGYQETQYF.

The chain is built from TRBV2 and TRBJ2-1; TRBD1 agrees at 7 bases. With 8 bases clipped from V and 2 bases from J, the junction kept 15 bases outside the gene matches. Germline CDR1 is SNHLY and CDR2 is FYNNEI. The CDR3 sequence is 17 residues long. The CDR3 sequence: CASWGRGKGSPYNEQFF. In DNA, the CDR3 is TGTGCCAGCTGGGGCAGGGGGAAGGGAAGCCCCTACAATGAGCAGTTCTTC.

The V gene is TRBV5-6, the J gene TRBJ1-5; D remains unclear. In germline, CDR1 is SGHDT, CDR2 YYEEEE. With 3 bases removed from V and 5 bases from J, the gap between germline ends came to 6 bases. The CDR3 extends over 12 amino acids. CDR3 amino acids: CASSSGDQPQHF. In DNA form, the CDR3 reads TGTGCCAGCAGCTCGGGAGATCAGCCCCAGCATTTT.

This clone was found once. The rearrangement uses TRBV10-3 and TRBJ1-1; no firm D call. The germline V and J ends were trimmed by 3 bases and 0 bases, with 8 bases remaining between them. Per the germline V gene, CDR1 is ENHRY and CDR2 is SYGVKD. The CDR3 has 14 amino acids. CDR3 sequence (DNA): TGTGCCATCAGTGATCTTAACATGAACACTGAAGCTTTCTTT. It specifies CAISDLNMNTEAFF.

The V call is TRBV5-1, the J call TRBJ2-3, with D perhaps matching TRBD2 (7 bases). The CDR3 sequence is 13 residues long. Germline V gene lookup returns CDR1 SGHRS and CDR2 YFSETQ. Trimming took 6 bases from V and 3 from J, leaving 11 bases between them. CDR3 nucleotides: TGCGCCAGCAAGGGGGGGGAGACAGATACGCAGTATTTT. Its protein product is CASKGGETDTQYF.

The CDR3 loop is CAWSGGGRGTEAFF. The DNA of the CDR3 is TGTGCCTGGAGTGGCGGGGGGAGGGGGACTGAAGCTTTCTTT. The chain recombines TRBV30 with TRBJ1-1; D might be TRBD1 (6 bases). V lost 1 base and J lost 5, with 14 bases in between. The CDR3 contains 14 residues. Germline V gene data show CDR1 as GTSNPN and CDR2 as SVGIG (reference sequence).

The chain employs TRBV6-1 and TRBJ1-2; a weak D match, TRBD1 (6 bases). Germline loops: CDR1 MNHNS, CDR2 SASEGT. Deletions cut 7 bases from V and 3 bases from J, with 9 bases between. This CDR3 has 12 residues. CDR3 residues: CASTRQDYGYTF. The CDR3 bases are TGTGCCAGCACGAGACAGGACTATGGCTACACCTTC.

The chain is built from TRBV5-6 and TRBJ1-3; 12 bases agree with TRBD1. Germline-derived CDR1 and CDR2 are SGHDT and YYEEEE. The V segment lost 5 bases and the J segment 3 bases; nucleotides outside the gene matches: 6. There are 16 residues in the CDR3. This chain's CDR3 is CASRRGQGAYGNTIYF. As DNA, the CDR3 is TGTGCCAGCAGAAGGGGACAGGGGGCCTATGGAAACACCATATATTTT. The whole variable domain, filled in from reference TRBV5-6 and TRBJ1-3, reads DAGVTQSPTHLIKTRGQQVTLRCSPKSGHDTVSWYQQALGQGPQFIFQYYEEEERQRGNFPDRFSGHQFPNYSSELNVNALLLGDSALYLCASRRGQGAYGNTIYFGEGSWLTVV.

This chain uses TRBV5-5 with TRBJ2-7; TRBD2 might be the D (5 bases). From germline, CDR1 is SGHKS and CDR2 YYEKEE (reference sequence). This CDR3 region has 14 residues. V dropped 2 bases and J dropped 0 bases, with 9 bases sitting between them. In DNA form, the CDR3 reads TGTGCCAGCAGCTTCCTCCGGGACTCCTACGAGCAGTACTTC. Translating it yields CASSFLRDSYEQYF.

DNA for the CDR3: TGTGCCAGCCGGGACAGGGGGCTTAGCACTGAAGCTTTCTTT. Protein product: CASRDRGLSTEAFF. The chain combines TRBV6-6 with TRBJ1-1, with 12 positions matching TRBD1. Germline V lookup: CDR1 MNHNY, CDR2 SVGAGI (reference sequence). The CDR3 runs 14 residues. Trimming took 8 bases from V and 4 from J; bases not matched to a gene: 5.

The chain uses TRBV19 and TRBJ1-1, with 10 nucleotides matching TRBD1. There are 13 residues in the CDR3. The V gene's germline CDR1 is LNHDA and CDR2 SQIVND (reference sequence). The V segment lost 6 bases and the J segment 4 bases; nucleotides outside the gene matches: 2. The CDR3: CASRTGGLTEAFF. The CDR3, as DNA: TGTGCCAGTAGGACAGGGGGCCTCACTGAAGCTTTCTTT.

The rearrangement uses TRBV5-8 and TRBJ1-5, with TRBD1 identical over 10 bases. The trim removed 0 bases at V and 4 bases at J, leaving 7 bases unmatched. This CDR3 has 17 residues. In germline, CDR1 is SGHTS, CDR2 YDEGEE. CDR3 sequence (DNA): TGTGCCAGCAGCTTGGCTCGGGACAGGGGATCTAATCAGCCCCAGCATTTT. Its translation: CASSLARDRGSNQPQHF.

Here the CDR3 reads CASSRGLAGPNTGELFF. For the CDR3, the DNA is TGCGCCAGCAGCAGGGGACTAGCGGGACCTAACACCGGGGAGCTGTTTTTT. The J gene is TRBJ2-2, the V gene TRBV5-1; 13 bases fit TRBD2. CDR1 and CDR2 (germline): SGHRS, YFSETQ. The CDR3 is 17 residues long. The J segment lost 2 bases and the V segment lost 4 bases, leaving 5 bases of the junction unmatched.